A selection of T cell receptor beta chains follows, all from one sample in a study of cytomegalovirus exposure and HLA in healthy donors. Data came from immunoSEQ multiplex PCR; TCRdb stores just in-frame clones and leaves some out. This sample has approximately 160,000 clones, with 60% to 80% found just once. The source material was PBMCs. Receptors originate from a woman aged 50 to 60 in good health and CMV-seropositive. Each CDR3 is given with its conserved first and last residue. The D gene is left open where the match is weak. The size entry is marked missing in some rows and otherwise reads once, few, many or a size class.

clone_size: few
j_call: TRBJ2-1
v_call: TRBV10-3
d_call: -
cdr3_nt: TGTGCCATCAGTGCCGACAGTTACAATGAGCAGTTCTTC
cdr3_aa: CAISADSYNEQFF

clone_size: -
j_call: TRBJ1-6
v_call: TRBV6-1
d_call: -
cdr3_nt: TGTGCCAGCAGCGCAGGGGACCTCCACTTT
cdr3_aa: CASSAGDLHF

clone_size: once
j_call: TRBJ1-2
v_call: TRBV7-8
d_call: TRBD1
cdr3_nt: TGTGCCAGCAGACCGGGACAGGGATTGGTTCGGATGGTCAACTATGGCTACACCTTC
cdr3_aa: CASRPGQGLVRMVNYGYTF

clone_size: -
j_call: TRBJ1-2
v_call: TRBV7-3
d_call: -
cdr3_nt: TGTGCCAGCAGCCAACTAGCGGGGGAGGGCTACACCTTC
cdr3_aa: CASSQLAGEGYTF

clone_size: few
j_call: TRBJ2-1
v_call: TRBV5-1
d_call: TRBD2
cdr3_nt: TGCGCCAGCGGAGGACTAGCGGGGGGGAAGAATGAGCAGTTCTTC
cdr3_aa: CASGGLAGGKNEQFF

clone_size: -
j_call: TRBJ1-5
v_call: TRBV19
d_call: TRBD1
cdr3_nt: TGTGCCAGTAGTTCCCGGGACAGGGGGGATCAGCCCCAGCATTTT
cdr3_aa: CASSSRDRGDQPQHF

clone_size: -
j_call: TRBJ1-1
v_call: TRBV12-1
d_call: -
cdr3_nt: TGTGCCAGCAGCTTTAGTTTGGGAAACCGGGACAGGGGGCGGGGGACTGAAGCTTTCTTT
cdr3_aa: CASSFSLGNRDRGRGTEAFF

clone_size: once
j_call: TRBJ2-1
v_call: TRBV5-1
d_call: -
cdr3_nt: TGCGCCAGCAGCGTATACAATGAGCAGTTCTTC
cdr3_aa: CASSVYNEQFF

clone_size: -
j_call: TRBJ2-7
v_call: TRBV5-1
d_call: TRBD1
cdr3_nt: TGCGCCAGCAGCATATGGACAGGGGAAGAGCAGTACTTC
cdr3_aa: CASSIWTGEEQYF

clone_size: -
j_call: TRBJ1-1
v_call: TRBV19
d_call: TRBD1
cdr3_nt: TGTGCCAGTAGTATCCCGGGACAGGGGTTGACTGAAGCTTTCTTT
cdr3_aa: CASSIPGQGLTEAFF

clone_size: once
j_call: TRBJ1-2
v_call: TRBV30
d_call: -
cdr3_nt: TGTGCCTGGAGTTGGCTGAGAAGGCGGCAGGGGATACACTATGGCTACACCTTC
cdr3_aa: CAWSWLRRRQGIHYGYTF

clone_size: -
j_call: TRBJ1-1
v_call: TRBV19
d_call: TRBD1
cdr3_nt: TGTGCCAGTCGGACAGGAGGGGGGCTGGATACTGAAGCTTTCTTT
cdr3_aa: CASRTGGGLDTEAFF

clone_size: -
j_call: TRBJ2-3
v_call: TRBV7-2
d_call: -
cdr3_nt: TGTGCCAGCAGCTCTAGAACAGATACGCAGTATTTT
cdr3_aa: CASSSRTDTQYF

clone_size: few
j_call: TRBJ2-3
v_call: TRBV4-2
d_call: TRBD2
cdr3_nt: TGTGCCAGCAGCCAAGGTTCGCCTAGCGGGGGAGCAGATACGCAGTATTTT
cdr3_aa: CASSQGSPSGGADTQYF

clone_size: -
j_call: TRBJ1-1
v_call: TRBV6-4
d_call: -
cdr3_nt: TGTGCCAGCAGTGCAGGGGCGAACACTGAAGCTTTCTTT
cdr3_aa: CASSAGANTEAFF

clone_size: -
j_call: TRBJ2-7
v_call: TRBV28
d_call: -
cdr3_nt: TGTGCCAGCAGTTTACCGACCGGGAAAACCTACGAGCAGTACTTC
cdr3_aa: CASSLPTGKTYEQYF

clone_size: -
j_call: TRBJ2-5
v_call: TRBV7-9
d_call: -
cdr3_nt: TGTTCCAGCAGCTTATATGCAGACCAAGAGACCCAGTACTTC
cdr3_aa: CSSSLYADQETQYF

clone_size: -
j_call: TRBJ2-1
v_call: TRBV9
d_call: -
cdr3_nt: TGTGCCAGCAGCGTAGGGCCGTCCAATGAGCAGTTCTTC
cdr3_aa: CASSVGPSNEQFF

clone_size: -
j_call: TRBJ2-3
v_call: TRBV5-1
d_call: -
cdr3_nt: TGCGCCAGCAGCCTAGACCCGAACACGGGCACAGATACGCAGTATTTT
cdr3_aa: CASSLDPNTGTDTQYF

clone_size: -
j_call: TRBJ2-3
v_call: TRBV19
d_call: TRBD1
cdr3_nt: TGTGCCAGTAGTTCGACAGGGGGCTCCCCCACAGATACGCAGTATTTT
cdr3_aa: CASSSTGGSPTDTQYF

clone_size: few
j_call: TRBJ2-1
v_call: TRBV7-3
d_call: TRBD1
cdr3_nt: TGTGCCAGCAGCTCGACAGGGAGCTCCTACAATGAGCAGTTCTTC
cdr3_aa: CASSSTGSSYNEQFF

clone_size: -
j_call: TRBJ1-5
v_call: TRBV6-5
d_call: TRBD1
cdr3_nt: TGTGCCAGCAGTCCGGGACAGGGGAGTCATCAGCCCCAGCATTTT
cdr3_aa: CASSPGQGSHQPQHF

clone_size: once
j_call: TRBJ1-1
v_call: TRBV6-1
d_call: -
cdr3_nt: TGTGCCAGCAGAGGACTGAGAAACACTGAAGCTTTCTTT
cdr3_aa: CASRGLRNTEAFF

clone_size: -
j_call: TRBJ2-7
v_call: TRBV11-3
d_call: -
cdr3_nt: TGTGCCAGCAGCCCCGGGAACGGCGAGCAGTACTTC
cdr3_aa: CASSPGNGEQYF

clone_size: few
j_call: TRBJ2-7
v_call: TRBV9
d_call: -
cdr3_nt: TGTGCCAGCAGCTCCCTCCCCTCCTACGAGCAGTACTTC
cdr3_aa: CASSSLPSYEQYF

clone_size: -
j_call: TRBJ1-3
v_call: TRBV10-3
d_call: -
cdr3_nt: TGTGCCATCAGTGAGTCTCTAGGGAGCTCTGGAAACACCATATATTTT
cdr3_aa: CAISESLGSSGNTIYF

clone_size: -
j_call: TRBJ1-2
v_call: TRBV2
d_call: -
cdr3_nt: TGTGCCAGCAACTTACAGGGAAATAACTATGGCTACACCTTC
cdr3_aa: CASNLQGNNYGYTF

clone_size: -
j_call: TRBJ2-2
v_call: TRBV2
d_call: TRBD1
cdr3_nt: TGTGCCAGCAGTGAAGCGGGGACAGGGCCAAACACCGGGGAGCTGTTTTTT
cdr3_aa: CASSEAGTGPNTGELFF

clone_size: -
j_call: TRBJ1-1
v_call: TRBV11-2
d_call: TRBD1
cdr3_nt: TGTGCCAGCAGCCACCCGGACAGGAGGGAAACTGAAGCTTTCTTT
cdr3_aa: CASSHPDRRETEAFF

clone_size: -
j_call: TRBJ2-7
v_call: TRBV7-3
d_call: TRBD1
cdr3_nt: TGTGCCAGCAGCTACTCGGGACAGGGTTCCTACGAGCAGTACTTC
cdr3_aa: CASSYSGQGSYEQYF

clone_size: -
j_call: TRBJ1-6
v_call: TRBV11-2
d_call: -
cdr3_nt: TGTGCCAGCAGCATAAGGTGGATCGGGATCAATTCACCCCTCCACTTT
cdr3_aa: CASSIRWIGINSPLHF

clone_size: -
j_call: TRBJ1-1
v_call: TRBV18
d_call: -
cdr3_nt: TGTGCCAGCTCACCTGAGATGAACACTGAAGCTTTCTTT
cdr3_aa: CASSPEMNTEAFF

clone_size: -
j_call: TRBJ2-1
v_call: TRBV30
d_call: -
cdr3_nt: TGTGCCTTTAGGGGCGACTACAATGAGCAGTTCTTC
cdr3_aa: CAFRGDYNEQFF

clone_size: -
j_call: TRBJ2-7
v_call: TRBV27
d_call: -
cdr3_nt: TGTGCCAGCAGTTGGATCTTTGGCCCCGGGTCCTACGAGCAGTACTTC
cdr3_aa: CASSWIFGPGSYEQYF

clone_size: -
j_call: TRBJ1-1
v_call: TRBV9
d_call: -
cdr3_nt: TGTGCCAGCAGCCCTAGTGCTGGGGCGAGAACTGAAGCTTTCTTT
cdr3_aa: CASSPSAGARTEAFF

clone_size: -
j_call: TRBJ2-1
v_call: TRBV29-1
d_call: TRBD2
cdr3_nt: TGCAGCGTTGTTAGGGGAGGGAATGAGCAGTTCTTC
cdr3_aa: CSVVRGGNEQFF

clone_size: -
j_call: TRBJ1-5
v_call: TRBV27
d_call: -
cdr3_nt: TGTGCCAGCAGTTGGGGGGTGGGGCAGCCCCAGCATTTT
cdr3_aa: CASSWGVGQPQHF

clone_size: -
j_call: TRBJ1-1
v_call: TRBV18
d_call: TRBD1
cdr3_nt: TGTGCCAGCTCACTGGGGACAGTCGGGACTGAAGCTTTCTTT
cdr3_aa: CASSLGTVGTEAFF

clone_size: few
j_call: TRBJ1-4
v_call: TRBV19
d_call: -
cdr3_nt: TGTGCCAGTAGTATTCAGGGGAAGGAAAAACTGTTTTTT
cdr3_aa: CASSIQGKEKLFF

clone_size: -
j_call: TRBJ2-2
v_call: TRBV6-1
d_call: -
cdr3_nt: TGTGCCAGCAGTGGAGGGCTTTACACCGGGGAGCTGTTTTTT
cdr3_aa: CASSGGLYTGELFF

clone_size: -
j_call: TRBJ1-2
v_call: TRBV25-1
d_call: -
cdr3_nt: TGTGCCACCCCAGTGAACCAGGGCGGAGGCTACACCTTC
cdr3_aa: CATPVNQGGGYTF

clone_size: once
j_call: TRBJ1-2
v_call: TRBV5-5
d_call: TRBD1
cdr3_nt: TGTGCCAGCAGCTCCGGGACAGTCTATGGCTACACCTTC
cdr3_aa: CASSSGTVYGYTF

clone_size: -
j_call: TRBJ2-3
v_call: TRBV7-9
d_call: -
cdr3_nt: TGTGCCAGCACCGGCCGTGAGACACATACGCAGTATTTT
cdr3_aa: CASTGRETHTQYF

clone_size: -
j_call: TRBJ1-1
v_call: TRBV7-9
d_call: -
cdr3_nt: TGTGCCAGCAGCTACACAACTGAAGCTTTCTTT
cdr3_aa: CASSYTTEAFF

clone_size: once
j_call: TRBJ2-2
v_call: TRBV5-1
d_call: -
cdr3_nt: TGCGCCAGCAGTGATGCGGGGGCAGGTACCGGGGAGCTGTTTTTT
cdr3_aa: CASSDAGAGTGELFF

clone_size: -
j_call: TRBJ2-1
v_call: TRBV7-9
d_call: -
cdr3_nt: TGTGCCAGCAGGGCCGCTATACCGATCAGGGGCAATGAGCAGTTCTTC
cdr3_aa: CASRAAIPIRGNEQFF

clone_size: -
j_call: TRBJ2-1
v_call: TRBV7-9
d_call: -
cdr3_nt: TGTGCCAGCAGCTTACCAGGGTCCTACAATGAGCAGTTCTTC
cdr3_aa: CASSLPGSYNEQFF

clone_size: -
j_call: TRBJ2-3
v_call: TRBV5-8
d_call: TRBD1
cdr3_nt: TGTGCCAGCAGCTTAGGGGGCGCCGGCACAGATACGCAGTATTTT
cdr3_aa: CASSLGGAGTDTQYF

clone_size: -
j_call: TRBJ1-1
v_call: TRBV2
d_call: -
cdr3_nt: TGTGCCAGCCTCACCAGGGGCTCTGAAGCTTTCTTT
cdr3_aa: CASLTRGSEAFF

clone_size: few
j_call: TRBJ2-2
v_call: TRBV19
d_call: TRBD2
cdr3_nt: TGTGCCACCGCCTGGAGCGGGACGAACACCGGGGAGCTGTTTTTT
cdr3_aa: CATAWSGTNTGELFF

clone_size: -
j_call: TRBJ2-2
v_call: TRBV6-1
d_call: -
cdr3_nt: TGTGCCAGCAGTGAAGCTGGCAGGGTTGGTGCCGGGGAGCTGTTTTTT
cdr3_aa: CASSEAGRVGAGELFF

clone_size: -
j_call: TRBJ1-4
v_call: TRBV5-1
d_call: -
cdr3_nt: TGCGCCAGCAGCTTGGACAGTGTTAATGAAAAACTGTTTTTT
cdr3_aa: CASSLDSVNEKLFF

clone_size: -
j_call: TRBJ1-2
v_call: TRBV6-5
d_call: -
cdr3_nt: TGTGCCACCTCACTAGTACAGGGCCGGGGTGGCTACACCTTC
cdr3_aa: CATSLVQGRGGYTF

clone_size: -
j_call: TRBJ1-2
v_call: TRBV19
d_call: -
cdr3_nt: TGTGCCAGTAGCAGAATCGGGCCCAGGGAACTCTATGGCTACACCTTC
cdr3_aa: CASSRIGPRELYGYTF

clone_size: -
j_call: TRBJ1-2
v_call: TRBV7-9
d_call: TRBD1
cdr3_nt: TGTGCCAGCAGCTTAGCTGGACAGGTCCCCTATGGCTACACCTTC
cdr3_aa: CASSLAGQVPYGYTF

clone_size: once
j_call: TRBJ2-1
v_call: TRBV5-4
d_call: -
cdr3_nt: TGTGCCAGCAGCCCGCCGGGACTTCTCCGCGGGGCCTACAATGAGCAGTTCTTC
cdr3_aa: CASSPPGLLRGAYNEQFF

clone_size: -
j_call: TRBJ1-2
v_call: TRBV27
d_call: TRBD1
cdr3_nt: TGTGCCAGCAGTTTCTCCGGGACAGGGGGTTATGGCTACACCTTC
cdr3_aa: CASSFSGTGGYGYTF